This T cell receptor (beta chain) was documented in a study of T-cell memory formation after mild COVID-19. Libraries for TCRalpha and TCRbeta carried sample barcodes and unique molecular identifiers via 5'RACE. A single record per CDR3 protein comes from TCRdb applying MiXCR to the 5' RACE reads. There are approximately 500,000 distinct CDR3 sequences in the sample; 20% to 25% occur only once, and under 15% lies in the top ten. The V segment lost 3 bases and the J segment 4 bases; nucleotides outside the gene matches: 13. This CDR3 has 17 residues. Germline assignment: CDR1 SNHLY and CDR2 FYNNEI. Sequenced input: PBMCs or a T cell subset sorted from them (not recorded which). This chain uses TRBV2 with TRBJ2-3; 7 nucleotides align to TRBD2. This receptor was taken from an adult woman who had mild COVID-19 (a few samples of this study predate the infection). Cell type and time point are not known. As DNA, the CDR3 is TGTGCCAGCAGTGACGCTGCCGTCGGGGGGAACTCAGATACGCAGTATTTT. Translating gives CASSDAAVGGNSDTQYF. The entire variable domain, with the rest obtained from reference TRBV2 and TRBJ2-3, is as follows: EPEVTQTPSHQVTQMGQEVILRCVPISNHLYFYWYRQILGQKVEFLVSFYNNEISEKSEIFDDQFSVERPDGSNFTLKIRSTKLEDSAMYFCASSDAAVGGNSDTQYFGPGTRLTVL.